Below, 10 T cell receptor beta chains from the same sample are listed, as sequenced in a study of blood T cell repertoires in COVID-19. Clones were sequenced by immunoSEQ multiplex PCR, and TCRdb holds only the in-frame ones, with some missing. This sample has hundreds of thousands of clones; around 91% occur once, and the top ten carry more than 0.85%. Sample: peripheral blood. The receptors derive from a woman between 35 and 50 years old with COVID-19, enrolled during active disease.

The chain combines TRBV2 with TRBJ2-1, with 8 bases identical to TRBD2. Unmatched junction bases numbered 5, after V lost 3 bases and J lost 1 base. The CDR3 runs to 16 residues. Germline V lookup: CDR1 SNHLY, CDR2 FYNNEI. CDR3 loop: CASSDPGTRSYNEQFF. Written as DNA, the CDR3 is TGTGCCAGCAGTGACCCCGGGACTAGATCCTACAATGAGCAGTTCTTC. The full variable domain, completed using reference TRBV2 and TRBJ2-1, is EPEVTQTPSHQVTQMGQEVILRCVPISNHLYFYWYRQILGQKVEFLVSFYNNEISEKSEIFDDQFSVERPDGSNFTLKIRSTKLEDSAMYFCASSDPGTRSYNEQFFGPGTRLTVL.

The genes are TRBV15 and TRBJ2-2; D ambiguous. The CDR3 runs to 17 residues. V shed 0 bases and J shed 1 base, with 12 bases lying between them. CDR1 is LNHNV and CDR2 is YYDKDF in the germline V gene (reference sequence). In DNA form, the CDR3 reads TGTGCCACCAGCAGAGATGTGAGCTCCGAGAACACCGGGGAGCTGTTTTTT. It yields the protein CATSRDVSSENTGELFF.

This chain connects TRBV12-2 to TRBJ2-3; the table names TRBD2, a call not compared with the DNA. TRBV12-2 is flagged as a pseudogene. This CDR3 has 20 amino acids. CDR3 in amino acids: CASRLVDRLGGRFETDTQYF. As DNA, the CDR3 is TGTGCAAGTCGCTTAGTAGATCGCTTGGGCGGGAGGTTCGAGACAGATACGCAGTATTTT.

The chain uses TRBV6-5 and TRBJ1-1, with 8 bases lining up with TRBD1. Germline assignment: CDR1 MNHEY and CDR2 SVGAGI. CDR3 length: 14 amino acids. V gave up 5 bases and J gave up 3 bases; unmatched junction bases: 5. CDR3 nucleotide sequence: TGTGCCAGCAGTCGAGACAGGGGATACACTGAAGCTTTCTTT. This gives the protein CASSRDRGYTEAFF.

This clone was seen just once. J is TRBJ2-3 and V is TRBV11-2; 11 bases fit TRBD1. V shed 1 base, J shed 4 bases, and the junction held 4 bases outside the gene matches. This CDR3 is built from 16 residues. Germline V lookup: CDR1 SGHAT, CDR2 FQNNGV. The CDR3 sequence is CASSLVRTGGADTQYF. Written as DNA, the CDR3 is TGTGCCAGCAGCTTAGTTAGGACAGGGGGCGCAGATACGCAGTATTTT.

The V call is TRBV12-5, the J call TRBJ2-1; 10 bases are shared with TRBD1. Germline CDR1 LGHNT, CDR2 FRNRAP. CDR3 size: 15 residues. The V gene end was trimmed by 5 bases and the J gene end by 2 bases; junction bases not matched to a gene: 3. DNA for the CDR3: TGTGCTAGTGGTACCGGACAGGGGGCCTACAATGAGCAGTTCTTC. This gives the protein CASGTGQGAYNEQFF.

V and J are TRBV24-1 and TRBJ2-1; D gene ambiguous. The CDR3 is 16 residues long. V lost 4 bases and J lost 0, with 12 bases in between. CDR1 is KGHDR and CDR2 is SFDVKD in the germline V gene. CDR3 region: CATSDRTWSSYNEQFF. In nucleotides, the CDR3 is TGTGCCACCAGTGACCGAACCTGGAGCTCCTACAATGAGCAGTTCTTC.

This clone occurred once. This chain uses TRBV7-9 with TRBJ2-7; 11 bases are a match to TRBD2. The V and J ends lost 7 bases and 4 bases, in that order; junction bases with no gene match: 9. The CDR3 has 15 amino acids. Germline CDR1 is SEHNR and CDR2 is FQNEAQ (reference sequence). As DNA, the CDR3 is TGTGCCAGCACCCGAACTAGCGGGAGCCCTTACGAGCAGTACTTC. Its translation: CASTRTSGSPYEQYF.

The chain joins TRBV4-1 to TRBJ1-2; D ambiguous. Trimming removed 0 bases from V and 4 bases from J, with 9 bases in between. Per germline, CDR1 MGHRA and CDR2 YSYEKL. The CDR3 is 14 amino acids. This CDR3 is CASSQDMNGYGYTF. The CDR3 DNA follows: TGCGCCAGCAGCCAAGATATGAACGGCTATGGCTACACCTTC.

This sequence joins TRBV19 and TRBJ2-5; 9 bases fit TRBD1. Per the germline V gene, CDR1 is LNHDA and CDR2 is SQIVND (reference sequence). V gave up 5 bases and J gave up 4 bases; unmatched junction bases: 8. The CDR3 runs to 15 residues. As DNA, the CDR3 is TGTGCCAGTAGTCCTAACAGGGGGCTTACAGAGACCCAGTACTTC. Translation gives CASSPNRGLTETQYF.